These 24 T cell receptor beta chains were sequenced from one sample in a study of regulatory T cells in long-lasting Graves disease. Arm-PCR with iRepertoire HTBI primers amplified the CDR3 regions for these TCR beta libraries. TCRdb reprocessed the multiplex PCR reads via MiXCR and lists one record per CDR3 protein. The sample contains fewer than 650,000 distinct CDR3 sequences, roughly 16% of which appear only once. As for time point: newly diagnosed GD, antithyroid drugs for less than 3 months. Extracted PBMC RNA gave rise to the TCR library. These same records also appear under a second study, on T cells in Graves' hyperthyroidism and ophthalmopathy.

Sequenced material: peripheral blood mononuclear cells (PBMCs), taken at new diagnosis, from a patient treated with antithyroid drugs. All receptors come from a woman younger than 45 with Graves disease.

Remarks on this clonotype: The germline gene is not matched at one end of the junction; a read error may be the cause. The chain employs TRBV3-1 and TRBJ2-2; D remains unclear. Germline CDR1 LGHDT, CDR2 YNNKEL (reference sequence). The length of the CDR3 is 12 residues. CDR3 loop: CASNQTRGELFF. The CDR3 nucleotides read TGTGCCAGCAACCAAACGCGCGGGGAGCTGTTTTTT.

This clonotype came up a few times. This sequence joins TRBV20-1 and TRBJ2-7; 8 bases are shared with TRBD2. The V segment lost 6 bases and the J segment 7 bases; nucleotides outside the gene matches: 11. CDR3 length: 13 amino acids. Germline CDR1 is DFQATT and CDR2 is SNEGSKA (reference sequence). The DNA of the CDR3 is TGCAGTGCACCGGGGGGGAGGGAAATTGAGCAGTACTTC. Residues: CSAPGGREIEQYF.

The V gene is TRBV2, the J gene TRBJ2-7; D perhaps matches TRBD1 (6 bases). Germline V lookup: CDR1 SNHLY, CDR2 FYNNEI. The CDR3 runs to 15 residues. Trimming took off 6 bases at V and 3 bases at J, with 18 bases between the two ends. The CDR3 sequence: CASSQRPGQLYEQYF. In DNA form, the CDR3 reads TGTGCCAGCAGCCAAAGGCCTGGACAGCTCTACGAGCAGTACTTC.

Many counts were recorded for this clonotype. The chain combines TRBV6-9 with TRBJ1-5; D call uncertain. Between the trimmed V and J ends, which lost 4 bases and 3 bases, there was a span of 13 bases. The CDR3 runs to 15 residues. CDR1 is MNHGY, CDR2 SVAAGI, per germline. CDR3 sequence: CASSWPSDLNQPQHF. CDR3 nucleotides: TGTGCCAGCAGTTGGCCCTCGGACCTCAATCAGCCCCAGCATTTT.

The chain has TRBV9 and TRBJ1-2, with D possibly TRBD1 on 5 matching bases. Germline CDR1 SGDLS, CDR2 YYNGEE. The CDR3 has 14 residues. Trimming removed 4 bases from V and 8 bases from J, with 18 bases in between. CDR3: CASSPQTDIGGYTF. In DNA, the CDR3 is TGTGCCAGCAGCCCTCAAACGGACATAGGAGGCTACACCTTC. The whole variable domain, remainder taken from reference TRBV9 and TRBJ1-2, is DSGVTQTPKHLITATGQRVTLRCSPRSGDLSVYWYQQSLDQGLQFLIQYYNGEERAKGNILERFSAQQFPDLHSELNLSSLELGDSALYFCASSPQTDIGGYTFGSGTRLTVV.

This clonotype was seen only a few times. This chain's CDR3 is CASSERTGGNQPQHF. The CDR3 nucleotides read TGTGCCAGCAGTGAGAGGACAGGGGGGAATCAGCCCCAGCATTTT. The V call is TRBV2, the J call TRBJ1-5; 10 positions agree with TRBD1. The CDR3 is made up of 15 amino acids. Germline loops: CDR1 SNHLY, CDR2 FYNNEI. The trim removed 3 bases at V and 4 bases at J, leaving 3 bases unmatched.

This clonotype was observed at least ten times. V is TRBV28 and J is TRBJ1-2, with 9 positions matching TRBD1. This CDR3 contains 13 residues. In germline, CDR1 is MDHEN, CDR2 SYDVKM. V was pared by 10 bases and J by 2 bases, with 5 bases of the junction left unmatched. The CDR3 reads CAIRQGGNYGYTF. CDR3 sequence (DNA): TGTGCCATAAGACAGGGGGGGAACTATGGCTACACCTTC.

The rearrangement uses TRBV7-2 and TRBJ2-7; 10 bases map to TRBD2. The CDR3 totals 16 residues. V gave up 5 bases and J gave up 0 bases; unmatched junction bases: 7. The germline V gene encodes CDR1 SGHTA and CDR2 FQGNSA. The CDR3 loop reads CASSQTSGLSSYEQYF. The CDR3 bases are TGTGCCAGCAGCCAGACTAGCGGGCTAAGCTCCTACGAGCAGTACTTC.

This chain uses TRBV6-9 with TRBJ1-4; tentative D call: TRBD1 (5 bases). CDR1 is MNHGY and CDR2 is SVAAGI in the germline V gene. Trimming left V 2 bases short and J 8 bases short, with 9 bases between. The CDR3 has 13 amino acids. For the CDR3, the DNA is TGTGCCAGCAGTTATATGGGGGGAGAAAAACTGTTTTTT. Translation: CASSYMGGEKLFF.

The chain links TRBV6-5 to TRBJ2-7, with unresolved D. The ends were cut back, 2 bases at V and 5 bases at J, with 10 bases in the middle. CDR3 length: 13 amino acids. Per the germline V gene, CDR1 is MNHEY and CDR2 is SVGAGI. The CDR3 DNA reads as TGTGCCAGCAGTTACGGTCCGTTGAACGAGCAGTACTTC. Its protein is CASSYGPLNEQYF.

Comment on this clonotype: Since a much larger clone is just one base distant, this may be a read error. Written as DNA, the CDR3 is TGTGCCAGCAGTTCCCCGGGGAAGAACCTCAATGAGCAGTTCTTC. This gives the protein CASSSPGKNLNEQFF. The V call is TRBV28, the J call TRBJ2-1; tentatively, D is TRBD2 (5 bases). The CDR3 has 15 amino acids. The germline V gene encodes CDR1 MDHEN and CDR2 SYDVKM. Trimming took off 4 bases at V and 6 bases at J, with 16 bases between the two ends.

This clonotype was recorded at least ten times. The chain combines TRBV7-8 with TRBJ1-1, with TRBD1 matching 10 bases. The V gene end was trimmed by 7 bases and the J gene end by 1 base; junction bases not matched to a gene: 3. Germline V gives CDR1 SGHVS, CDR2 FQNEAQ. This CDR3 is built from 14 residues. The CDR3 nucleotides are TGTGCCAGCACCGGACAGGGGGGGAACACTGAAGCTTTCTTT. Residues: CASTGQGGNTEAFF.

The J gene is TRBJ1-5, the V gene TRBV18, with D unclear. The CDR3 length is 13 residues. Trimming took 2 bases from V and 7 from J, leaving 9 bases between them. Germline loops: CDR1 KGHSH, CDR2 LQKENI. The CDR3 spells CASSPSQEQPQHF. In DNA form, the CDR3 reads TGTGCCAGCTCACCATCTCAAGAACAGCCCCAGCATTTT. Filled out from reference TRBV18 and TRBJ1-5, the complete variable domain reads NAGVMQNPRHLVRRRGQEARLRCSPMKGHSHVYWYRQLPEEGLKFMVYLQKENIIDESGMPKERFSAEFPKEGPSILRIQQVVRGDSAAYFCASSPSQEQPQHFGDGTRLSIL.

This clonotype was seen ten or more times. The chain combines TRBV12-3 or TRBV12-4 with TRBJ2-1; D is undetermined. CDR3 length: 13 residues. The V gene lost 5 bases and the J gene lost 8 bases, with 13 bases spanning the gap. The CDR3 nucleotides read TGTGCCAGCAGTAGAACGCTCGGGTATGAGCAGTTCTTC. This sequence encodes CASSRTLGYEQFF.

In this sample, this clonotype turned up many times. At one end the junction does not follow the germline gene, possibly because of a read error. The chain has TRBV28 and TRBJ2-3; D gene uncertain. The CDR3 is 11 residues long. Germline V CDR1 and CDR2: MDHEN, SYDVKM. The CDR3 sequence: CASRLLDTQYF. CDR3 bases: TGTGCCAGCAGATTATTGGATACGCAGTATTTT.

The CDR3 reads CAWSPNLAGEQFF. Written as DNA, the CDR3 is TGTGCCTGGAGTCCCAACCTAGCGGGTGAGCAGTTCTTC. V gene TRBV30 combines with J gene TRBJ2-1, with 8 positions matching TRBD2. The ends lost 2 bases at V and 9 bases at J; junction bases unmatched: 6. CDR1 and CDR2 from the germline V gene are GTSNPN and SVGIG (reference sequence). CDR3 length: 13 residues.

This clonotype has ten or more counts. This sequence joins TRBV2 and TRBJ2-3; TRBD2 matches at 11 bases. There are 16 residues in the CDR3. CDR1 and CDR2 (germline): SNHLY, FYNNEI. Trimming took 5 bases from V and 6 from J; bases not matched to a gene: 10. This chain's CDR3 is CASSKGLAEQGDTQYF. CDR3 in DNA: TGTGCCAGCAGTAAGGGACTAGCGGAGCAGGGGGATACGCAGTATTTT. The full variable domain, in which reference TRBV2 and TRBJ2-3 provide the parts outside the CDR3, is EPEVTQTPSHQVTQMGQEVILRCVPISNHLYFYWYRQILGQKVEFLVSFYNNEISEKSEIFDDQFSVERPDGSNFTLKIRSTKLEDSAMYFCASSKGLAEQGDTQYFGPGTRLTVL.

This clonotype appeared many times. This sequence joins TRBV2 and TRBJ2-6; TRBD1 matches 7 bases. Germline V gives CDR1 SNHLY, CDR2 FYNNEI. V was clipped by 3 bases and J by 2 bases; unmatched bases: 13. The CDR3 is made up of 19 amino acids. The CDR3 spells CASSETSYRGLTGANVLTF. DNA of the CDR3: TGTGCCAGCAGTGAGACGTCGTACAGGGGTCTGACTGGGGCCAACGTCCTGACTTTC.

The rearrangement joins TRBV3-1 to TRBJ2-3, with D uncertain. The CDR3 is 16 amino acids. Germline V gene lookup returns CDR1 LGHDT and CDR2 YNNKEL (reference sequence). Between the trimmed V and J ends, which lost 0 bases and 1 base, there was a span of 11 bases. This CDR3 is CASSQDLSGGTDTQYF. For the CDR3, the DNA is TGTGCCAGCAGCCAAGATCTCTCTGGCGGCACAGATACGCAGTATTTT.

This clonotype was counted a few times. The chain links TRBV27 to TRBJ2-3; maybe TRBD1 (5 bases). CDR1 and CDR2 from the germline V gene are MNHEY and SMNVEV (reference sequence). Trimming removed 6 bases from V and 0 bases from J, with 16 bases in between. There are 16 residues in the CDR3. The chain's CDR3 is CASRIQWTLSTDTQYF. The CDR3 bases are TGTGCCAGCAGAATTCAGTGGACACTTAGCACAGATACGCAGTATTTT.

This clonotype was counted between two and nine times. V and J are TRBV5-4 and TRBJ1-2; D call uncertain. This CDR3 contains 13 residues. Germline V gene lookup returns CDR1 SGHNT and CDR2 YYREEE (reference sequence). V was trimmed by 3 bases and J by 8 bases, leaving 14 bases between them. This CDR3 is CASSSPDKDGYTF. The CDR3 coding sequence is TGTGCCAGCAGCTCGCCAGACAAGGACGGCTACACCTTC. Variable domain in full (rest from reference TRBV5-4 and TRBJ1-2): ETGVTQSPTHLIKTRGQQVTLRCSSQSGHNTVSWYQQALGQGPQFIFQYYREEENGRGNFPPRFSGLQFPNYSSELNVNALELDDSALYLCASSSPDKDGYTFGSGTRLTVV.

This clonotype has a handful of counts. V gene TRBV6-1 combines with J gene TRBJ1-5; D might be TRBD1 (5 bases). In germline, CDR1 is MNHNS, CDR2 SASEGT. The CDR3 sequence is 17 residues long. The V end lost 2 bases, the J end lost 2 bases, and 16 bases lay between the germline ends. CDR3 in amino acids: CASSEFSGFFRNQPQHF. In DNA, the CDR3 is TGTGCCAGCAGTGAATTCTCAGGGTTTTTTCGCAATCAGCCCCAGCATTTT.

This clonotype occurred many times. The chain uses TRBV10-3 and TRBJ2-3; no clear D. The ends were cut back, 3 bases at V and 9 bases at J, with 7 bases in the middle. CDR1 and CDR2 from the germline V gene are ENHRY and SYGVKD. This CDR3 comprises 11 residues. CDR3 sequence: CAISDGPTQYF. The CDR3 DNA reads TGTGCCATCAGTGACGGCCCGACGCAGTATTTT.

This sequence joins TRBV7-2 and TRBJ2-7; 12 bases are shared with TRBD2. This CDR3 has 13 amino acids. The J segment lost 6 bases and the V segment lost 4 bases, leaving 1 base of the junction unmatched. The V gene's germline CDR1 is SGHTA and CDR2 FQGNSA. The CDR3 sequence: CASSWGLAGEQYF. Here the CDR3 DNA reads TGTGCCAGCAGCTGGGGACTAGCGGGCGAGCAGTACTTC.